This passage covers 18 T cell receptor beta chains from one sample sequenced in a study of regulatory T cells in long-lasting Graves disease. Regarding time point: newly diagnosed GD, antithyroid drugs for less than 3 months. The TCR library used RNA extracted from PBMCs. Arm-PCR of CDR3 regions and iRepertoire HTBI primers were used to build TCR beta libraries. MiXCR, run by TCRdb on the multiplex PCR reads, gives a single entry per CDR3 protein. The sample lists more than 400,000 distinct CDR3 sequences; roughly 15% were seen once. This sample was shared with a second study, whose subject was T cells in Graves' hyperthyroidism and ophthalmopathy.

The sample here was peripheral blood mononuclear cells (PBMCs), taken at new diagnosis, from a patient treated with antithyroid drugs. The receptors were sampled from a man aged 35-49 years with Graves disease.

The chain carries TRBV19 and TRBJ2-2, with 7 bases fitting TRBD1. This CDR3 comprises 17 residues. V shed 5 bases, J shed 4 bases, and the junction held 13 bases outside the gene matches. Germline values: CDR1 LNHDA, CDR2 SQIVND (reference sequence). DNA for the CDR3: TGTGCCAGTAGTCCCCGGATACAGGGGCTATCCACCGGGGAGCTGTTTTTT. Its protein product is CASSPRIQGLSTGELFF.

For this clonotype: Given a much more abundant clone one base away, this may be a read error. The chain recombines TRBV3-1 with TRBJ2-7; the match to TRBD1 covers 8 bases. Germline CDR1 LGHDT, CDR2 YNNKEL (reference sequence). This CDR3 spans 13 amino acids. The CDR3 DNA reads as TGTACCAGCCGACCACAGGGGGCCTACGAGCAGTACTTC. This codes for CTSRPQGAYEQYF.

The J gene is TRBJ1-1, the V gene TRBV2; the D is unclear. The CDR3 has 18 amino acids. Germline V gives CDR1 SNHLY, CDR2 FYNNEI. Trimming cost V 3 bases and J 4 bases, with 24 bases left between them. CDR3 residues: CASSEAAHSGRVGTEAFF. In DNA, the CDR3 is TGTGCCAGCAGTGAGGCAGCTCACAGCGGGAGGGTCGGCACTGAAGCTTTCTTT.

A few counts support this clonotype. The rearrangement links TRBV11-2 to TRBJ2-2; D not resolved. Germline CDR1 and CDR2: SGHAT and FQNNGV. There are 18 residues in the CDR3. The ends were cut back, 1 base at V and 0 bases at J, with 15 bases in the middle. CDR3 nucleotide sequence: TGTGCCAGCAGCTTAGGGGTACGGCAGGATCCGAACACCGGGGAGCTGTTTTTT. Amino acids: CASSLGVRQDPNTGELFF.

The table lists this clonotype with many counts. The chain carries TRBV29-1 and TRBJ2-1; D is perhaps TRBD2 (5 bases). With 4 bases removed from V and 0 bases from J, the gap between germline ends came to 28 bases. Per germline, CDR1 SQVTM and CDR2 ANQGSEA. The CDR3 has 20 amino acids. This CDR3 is CSVVGGPKIWLADSYNEQFF. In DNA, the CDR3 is TGCAGCGTTGTTGGTGGTCCGAAGATCTGGCTAGCAGACTCCTACAATGAGCAGTTCTTC.

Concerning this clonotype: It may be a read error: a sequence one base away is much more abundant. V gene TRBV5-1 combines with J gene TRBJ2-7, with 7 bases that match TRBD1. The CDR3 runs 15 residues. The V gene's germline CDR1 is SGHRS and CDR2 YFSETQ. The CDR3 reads CDSSLGEGGIYEQYF. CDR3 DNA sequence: TGCGACAGCAGCTTGGGTGAAGGGGGCATCTACGAGCAGTACTTC. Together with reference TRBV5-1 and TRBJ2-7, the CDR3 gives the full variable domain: KAGVTQTPRYLIKTRGQQVTLSCSPISGHRSVSWYQQTPGQGLQFLFEYFSETQRNKGNFPGRFSGRQFSNSRSEMNVSTLELGDSALYLCDSSLGEGGIYEQYFGPGTRLTVT.

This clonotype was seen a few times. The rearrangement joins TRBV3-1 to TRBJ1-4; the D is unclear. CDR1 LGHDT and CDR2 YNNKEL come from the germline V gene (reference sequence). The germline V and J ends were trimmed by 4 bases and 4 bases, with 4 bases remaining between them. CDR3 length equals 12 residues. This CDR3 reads CASSRYNEKLFF. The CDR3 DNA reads TGTGCCAGCAGCCGCTATAATGAAAAACTGTTTTTT.

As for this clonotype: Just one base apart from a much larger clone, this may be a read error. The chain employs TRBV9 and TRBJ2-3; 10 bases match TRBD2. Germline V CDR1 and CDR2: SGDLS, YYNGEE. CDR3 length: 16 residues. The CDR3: CAGSAVAGGTADTQYF. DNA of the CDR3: TGTGCCGGCAGCGCCGTAGCGGGAGGAACGGCAGATACGCAGTATTTT.

The CDR3 region has the DNA TGTGCCTGGAGTGCCCTCCCGAGGGGGGCCCAGTACTTC. This sequence encodes CAWSALPRGAQYF. J is TRBJ2-5 and V is TRBV30; D tentatively fits TRBD1 or TRBD2 (6 bases each). Trimming shortened V by 1 base and J by 9 bases, and 15 bases separated the two germline ends. This CDR3 is built from 13 residues. Germline V gives CDR1 GTSNPN, CDR2 SVGIG (reference sequence).

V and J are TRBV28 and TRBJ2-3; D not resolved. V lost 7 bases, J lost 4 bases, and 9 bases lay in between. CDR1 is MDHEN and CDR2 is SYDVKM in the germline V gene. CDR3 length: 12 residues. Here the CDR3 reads CASTLGPDTQYF. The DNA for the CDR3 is TGTGCCAGCACCCTCGGGCCAGATACGCAGTATTTT.

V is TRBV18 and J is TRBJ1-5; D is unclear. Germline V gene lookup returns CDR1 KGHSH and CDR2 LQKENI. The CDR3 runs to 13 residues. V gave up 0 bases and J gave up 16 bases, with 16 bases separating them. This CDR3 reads CASSPPGLAGLHF. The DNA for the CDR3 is TGTGCCAGCTCACCACCTGGCCTGGCCGGACTACATTTT.

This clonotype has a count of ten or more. The CDR3 reads CASSFGGGGSYEQYF. The CDR3 nucleotides are TGTGCCAGCAGTTTTGGGGGCGGTGGCTCCTACGAGCAGTACTTC. The chain uses TRBV28 and TRBJ2-7; possible D gene TRBD1, 6 bases. CDR1 is MDHEN and CDR2 is SYDVKM in the germline V gene. CDR3 length: 15 residues. The ends were cut back, 3 bases at V and 0 bases at J, with 12 bases in the middle.

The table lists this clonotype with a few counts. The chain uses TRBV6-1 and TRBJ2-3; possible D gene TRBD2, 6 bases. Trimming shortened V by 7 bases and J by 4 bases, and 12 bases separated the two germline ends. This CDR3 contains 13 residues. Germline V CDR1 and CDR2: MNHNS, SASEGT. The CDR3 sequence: CASTYSGSDTQYF. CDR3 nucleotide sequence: TGTGCCAGCACCTATAGCGGATCAGATACGCAGTATTTT.

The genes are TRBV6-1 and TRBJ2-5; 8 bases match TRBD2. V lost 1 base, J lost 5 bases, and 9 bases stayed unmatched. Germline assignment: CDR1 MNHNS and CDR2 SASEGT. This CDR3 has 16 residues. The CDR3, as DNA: TGTGCCAGCAGTGAAGGGTCAAGCGGGAGCCGGGAGACCCAGTACTTC. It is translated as CASSEGSSGSRETQYF.

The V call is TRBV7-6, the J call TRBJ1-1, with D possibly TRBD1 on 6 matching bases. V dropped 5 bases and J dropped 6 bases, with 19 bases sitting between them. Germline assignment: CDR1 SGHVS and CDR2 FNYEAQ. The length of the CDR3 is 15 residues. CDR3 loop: CASSPELTGSPEAFF. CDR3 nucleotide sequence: TGTGCCAGCAGCCCTGAACTAACAGGGTCCCCTGAAGCTTTCTTT.

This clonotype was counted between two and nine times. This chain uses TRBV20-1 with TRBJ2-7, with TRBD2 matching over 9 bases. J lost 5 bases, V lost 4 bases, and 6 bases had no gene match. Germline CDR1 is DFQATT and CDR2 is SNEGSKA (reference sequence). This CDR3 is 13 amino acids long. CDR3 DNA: TGCAGTGCTACCCCGGGACTAGCCGACGAGCAGTACTTC. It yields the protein CSATPGLADEQYF.

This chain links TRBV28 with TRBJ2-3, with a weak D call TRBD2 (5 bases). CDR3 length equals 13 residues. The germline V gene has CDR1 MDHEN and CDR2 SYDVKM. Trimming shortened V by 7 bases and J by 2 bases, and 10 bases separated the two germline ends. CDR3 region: CASMDSNTDTQYF. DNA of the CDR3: TGTGCCAGCATGGACTCTAACACAGATACGCAGTATTTT.

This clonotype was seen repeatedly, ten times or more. The CDR3 loop is CASSYDTYTEAFF. DNA for the CDR3: TGCGCCAGCAGCTACGACACGTACACTGAAGCTTTCTTT. The rearrangement joins TRBV5-1 to TRBJ1-1; D uncertain. The CDR3 has 13 residues. V gave up 3 bases and J gave up 3 bases, with 9 bases separating them. The germline V gene has CDR1 SGHRS and CDR2 YFSETQ.